Detailed here is one T cell receptor (beta chain). Antigen specificity is unknown. Germline V gene sequence: CDR1 SGHNT, CDR2 YYREEE (reference sequence). After removal of 3 bases from V and 5 bases from J, the junction contained 10 bases not matched to a gene. The CDR3 sequence is 17 residues long. This entry belongs to a study of long-term antiretroviral therapy in people with HIV. Whole-study findings and limits: Data on ART adherence, viral resistance or therapy changes were unavailable. In the period from about 2003 to 2017, blood was collected, possibly under older ART regimens. Post-treatment diversity went higher with ART but stayed below transplant donor controls.

It was version v3.0 of the immunoSEQ assay that was run at survey level. The sequencing target was 40,000-50,000 T-cell genomes per sample. Repertoires were generated with immunoSEQ multiplex PCR, while TCRdb's copy carries only in-frame clones and drops some. The table shows 20,000 to 25,000 clones, with 76% occurring only once. The V gene is TRBV5-4, the J gene TRBJ2-5, with 13 bases aligning to TRBD2. This specimen was unsorted PBMCs, taken 1.1 years before starting antiretroviral therapy. This TCR was recovered from a woman in her thirties or forties with HIV. CDR3: CASSSGLAGVAGETQYF. In nucleotides, the CDR3 is TGTGCCAGCAGCTCCGGACTAGCGGGAGTGGCTGGGGAGACCCAGTACTTC.